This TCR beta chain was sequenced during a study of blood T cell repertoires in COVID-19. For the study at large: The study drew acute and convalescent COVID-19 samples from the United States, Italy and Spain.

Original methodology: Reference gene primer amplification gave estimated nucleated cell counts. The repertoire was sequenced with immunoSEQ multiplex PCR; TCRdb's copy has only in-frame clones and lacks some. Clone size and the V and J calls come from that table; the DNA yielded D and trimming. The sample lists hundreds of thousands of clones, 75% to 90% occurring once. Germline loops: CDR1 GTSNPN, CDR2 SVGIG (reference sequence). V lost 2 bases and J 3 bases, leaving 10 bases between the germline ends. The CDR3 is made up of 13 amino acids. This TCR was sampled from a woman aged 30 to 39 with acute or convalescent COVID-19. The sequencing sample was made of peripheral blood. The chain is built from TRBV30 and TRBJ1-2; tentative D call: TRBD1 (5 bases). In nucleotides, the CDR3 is TGTGCCTGGAGTCGCAGGGTTGACTATGGCTACACCTTC. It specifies CAWSRRVDYGYTF.